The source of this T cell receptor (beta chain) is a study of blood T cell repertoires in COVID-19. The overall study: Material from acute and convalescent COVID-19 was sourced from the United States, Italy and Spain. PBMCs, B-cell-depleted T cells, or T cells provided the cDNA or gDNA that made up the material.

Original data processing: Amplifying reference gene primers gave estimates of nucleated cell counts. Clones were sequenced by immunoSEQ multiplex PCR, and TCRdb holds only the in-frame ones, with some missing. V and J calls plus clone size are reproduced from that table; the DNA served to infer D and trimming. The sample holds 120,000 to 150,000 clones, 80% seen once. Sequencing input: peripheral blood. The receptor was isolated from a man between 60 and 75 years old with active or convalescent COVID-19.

Here the CDR3 reads CASGTGTGIYEQYF. Here the CDR3 DNA reads TGTGCTAGTGGAACCGGGACAGGGATTTACGAGCAGTACTTC. The genes are TRBV12-5 and TRBJ2-7; TRBD1 matches at 9 bases. After removal of 6 bases from V and 4 bases from J, the junction contained 7 bases not matched to a gene. CDR1 and CDR2 from the germline V gene are LGHNT and FRNRAP. The CDR3 totals 14 residues.